The present T cell receptor beta chain was sequenced within a study of human T cells and chemical hapten exposure. Study information: Patch tests delivered 0.01% DPC to the upper back and were evaluated at 6 days.

Time point of the sample: patch test 1, 2 weeks after DPC sensitization. Treatment noted: therapeutic diphenylcyclopropenone sensitization with weekly scalp DPC. Original analysis: With a range of about 20,000 to 690,600, the median per sample was 95,638 TCRs. Via MiXCR, TCRdb re-called the RACE reads, giving one row per CDR3 protein. The V and J calls shown here were made by TCRdb, not taken from the authors' results. The sample lists approximately 80,000 distinct CDR3 sequences, 9.5% to 12% occurring once. General study points: TCRs whose frequency exceeded 1 in 1000 remained the same following DPC sensitization. Expanded TCR counts at PT1 went up together with patch test score, a positive correlation.

The sample holds many counts of this clonotype. The antigen is undetermined. This receptor was taken from a woman aged 50 to 65 with alopecia areata. Some clones in this sample may be carry-over from other donors' samples. The sample here was whole blood, taken in connection with sensitization to the hapten diphenylcyclopropenone (DPC).

DNA of the CDR3: TGCGCCAGCAGCCAATGGTATGGTGAGGACAAAAACATTCAGTACTTC. It translates to CASSQWYGEDKNIQYF. The chain carries TRBV4-1 and TRBJ2-4; unclear D gene. V shed 2 bases and J shed 3 bases, with 14 bases lying between them. Germline V gene sequence: CDR1 MGHRA, CDR2 YSYEKL. This CDR3 has 16 amino acids.